This T cell receptor (beta chain) came from a study of identical twins. TCRdb re-analysed the 5' RACE reads in MiXCR, keeping a single row per CDR3 protein. The sample yields under 800,000 distinct CDR3 sequences, roughly 20% seen once. Per germline, CDR1 SGHNT and CDR2 YYREEE (reference sequence). V was pared by 7 bases and J by 8 bases, with 10 bases of the junction left unmatched. The CDR3 spans 13 residues. Study conclusions and caveats: With abundant cord blood beta clonotypes, insertions were fewer; memory repertoires showed no such pattern. Models underestimated how often monozygotic twins shared out-of-frame TCR alpha.

This clonotype appeared a few times. Its antigen is not identified. The data also belong to a second study, concerning T cells expressing NK-cell markers. That study reports: Several experiments added an anti-gamma-delta TCR antibody to sort only alpha-beta TCR T cells.

This TCR derives from a young woman in good health. Sequencing was performed on PBMCs. The chain has TRBV5-4 and TRBJ2-7, with 9 nucleotides matching TRBD1. CDR3: CASVPDRGRKQYF. The CDR3 DNA reads TGTGCCAGCGTCCCGGACAGGGGTCGGAAGCAGTACTTC.